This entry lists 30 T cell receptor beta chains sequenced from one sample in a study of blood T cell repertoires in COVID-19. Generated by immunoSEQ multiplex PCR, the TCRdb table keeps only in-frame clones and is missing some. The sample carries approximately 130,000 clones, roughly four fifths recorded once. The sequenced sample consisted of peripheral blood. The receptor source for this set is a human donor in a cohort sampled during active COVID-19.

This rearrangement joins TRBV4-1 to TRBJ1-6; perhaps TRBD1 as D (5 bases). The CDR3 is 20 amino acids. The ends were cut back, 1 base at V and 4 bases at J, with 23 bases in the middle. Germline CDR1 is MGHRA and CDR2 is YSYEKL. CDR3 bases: TGCGCCAGCAGCCAAGGTCGGACACCACTCCACCTAAGATATAATTCACCCCTCCACTTT. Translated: CASSQGRTPLHLRYNSPLHF.

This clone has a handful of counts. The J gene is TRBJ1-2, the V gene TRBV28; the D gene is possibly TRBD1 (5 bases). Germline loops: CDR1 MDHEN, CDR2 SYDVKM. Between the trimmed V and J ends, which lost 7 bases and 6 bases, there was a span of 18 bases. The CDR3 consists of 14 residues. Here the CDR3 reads CASIWGDGDDGYTF. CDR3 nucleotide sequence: TGTGCCAGCATCTGGGGGGATGGGGATGATGGCTACACCTTC.

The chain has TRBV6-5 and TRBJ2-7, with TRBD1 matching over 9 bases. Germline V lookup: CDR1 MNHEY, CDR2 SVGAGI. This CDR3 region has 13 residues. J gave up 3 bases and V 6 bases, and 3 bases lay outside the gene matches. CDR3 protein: CASRGDRVYEQYF. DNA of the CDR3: TGTGCCAGCAGGGGGGACAGGGTCTACGAGCAGTACTTC.

The CDR3 protein is CASSIDPGKYYGANVLTF. CDR3 DNA: TGTGCCAGTAGTATAGATCCGGGTAAATATTATGGGGCCAACGTCCTGACTTTC. The V call is TRBV19, the J call TRBJ2-6; no reliable D call. The CDR3 is made up of 18 amino acids. The V and J ends lost 0 bases and 3 bases respectively, with 15 bases between them. Looked up from germline, CDR1 is LNHDA and CDR2 is SQIVND (reference sequence).

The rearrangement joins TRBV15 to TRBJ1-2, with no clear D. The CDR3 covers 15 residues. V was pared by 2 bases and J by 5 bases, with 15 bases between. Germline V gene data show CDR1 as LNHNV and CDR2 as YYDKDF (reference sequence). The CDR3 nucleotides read TGTGCCACCAGCAGACAAAACGGGGTGGGGTATGGCTACACCTTC. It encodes CATSRQNGVGYGYTF. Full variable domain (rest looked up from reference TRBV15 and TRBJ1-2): DAMVIQNPRYQVTQFGKPVTLSCSQTLNHNVMYWYQQKSSQAPKLLFHYYDKDFNNEADTPDNFQSRRPNTSFCFLDIRSPGLGDTAMYLCATSRQNGVGYGYTFGSGTRLTVV.

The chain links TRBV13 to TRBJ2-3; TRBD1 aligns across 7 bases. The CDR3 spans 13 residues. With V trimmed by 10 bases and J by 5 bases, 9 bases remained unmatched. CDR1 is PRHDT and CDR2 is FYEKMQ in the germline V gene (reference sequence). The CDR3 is CATTGDGGDTQYF. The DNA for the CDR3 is TGTGCCACAACAGGGGATGGGGGAGATACGCAGTATTTT. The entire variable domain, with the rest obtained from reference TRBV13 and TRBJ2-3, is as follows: AAGVIQSPRHLIKEKRETATLKCYPIPRHDTVYWYQQGPGQDPQFLISFYEKMQSDKGSIPDRFSAQQFSDYHSELNMSSLELGDSALYFCATTGDGGDTQYFGPGTRLTVL.

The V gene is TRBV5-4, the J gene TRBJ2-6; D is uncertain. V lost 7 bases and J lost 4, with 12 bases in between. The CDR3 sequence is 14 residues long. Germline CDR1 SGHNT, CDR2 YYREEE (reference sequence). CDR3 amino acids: CASLPQTGANVLTF. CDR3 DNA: TGTGCCAGCCTCCCTCAAACAGGGGCCAACGTCCTGACTTTC.

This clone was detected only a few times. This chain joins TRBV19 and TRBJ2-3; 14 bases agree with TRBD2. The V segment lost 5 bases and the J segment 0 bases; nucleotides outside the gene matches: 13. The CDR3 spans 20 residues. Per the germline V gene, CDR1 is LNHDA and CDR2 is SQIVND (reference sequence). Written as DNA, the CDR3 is TGTGCCAGTAGTGGTGGGACTAGCGGGGGCGACACCCCTAGCACAGATACGCAGTATTTT. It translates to CASSGGTSGGDTPSTDTQYF.

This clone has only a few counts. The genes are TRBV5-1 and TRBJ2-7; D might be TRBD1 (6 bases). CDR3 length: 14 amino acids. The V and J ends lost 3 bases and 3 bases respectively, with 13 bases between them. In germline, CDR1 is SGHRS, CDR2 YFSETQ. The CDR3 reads CASSSWTESYEQYF. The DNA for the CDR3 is TGCGCCAGCAGCTCTTGGACAGAGAGCTACGAGCAGTACTTC.

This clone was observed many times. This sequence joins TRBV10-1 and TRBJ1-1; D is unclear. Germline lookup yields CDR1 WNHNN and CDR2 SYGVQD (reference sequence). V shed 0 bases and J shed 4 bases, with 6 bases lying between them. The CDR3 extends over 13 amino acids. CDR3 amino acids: CASSESRSTEAFF. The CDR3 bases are TGCGCCAGCAGTGAGTCGAGGAGCACTGAAGCTTTCTTT.

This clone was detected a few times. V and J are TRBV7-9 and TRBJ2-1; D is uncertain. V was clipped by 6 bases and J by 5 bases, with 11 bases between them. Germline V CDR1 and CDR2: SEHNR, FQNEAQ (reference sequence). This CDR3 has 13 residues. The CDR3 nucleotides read TGTGCCAGCAGTCTCTACCGTGACAATGAGCAGTTCTTC. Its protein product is CASSLYRDNEQFF.

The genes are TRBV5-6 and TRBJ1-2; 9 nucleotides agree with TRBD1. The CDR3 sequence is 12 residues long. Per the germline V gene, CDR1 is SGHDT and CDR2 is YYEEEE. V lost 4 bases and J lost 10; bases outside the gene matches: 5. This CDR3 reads CASSEGQGDYTF. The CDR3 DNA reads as TGTGCCAGCAGCGAGGGACAGGGTGACTACACCTTC.

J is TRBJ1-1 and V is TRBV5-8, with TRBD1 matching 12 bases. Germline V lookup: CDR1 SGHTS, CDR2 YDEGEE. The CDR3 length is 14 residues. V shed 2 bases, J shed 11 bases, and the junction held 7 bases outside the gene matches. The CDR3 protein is CASSFRDRGRHAFF. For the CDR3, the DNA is TGTGCCAGCAGCTTCCGGGACAGGGGGCGGCACGCTTTCTTT.

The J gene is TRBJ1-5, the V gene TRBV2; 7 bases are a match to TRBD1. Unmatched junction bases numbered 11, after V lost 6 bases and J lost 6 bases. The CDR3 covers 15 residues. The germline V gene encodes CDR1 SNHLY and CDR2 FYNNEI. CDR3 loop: CASRERTGGRQPQHF. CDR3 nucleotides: TGTGCCAGCAGGGAAAGGACAGGTGGACGTCAGCCCCAGCATTTT.

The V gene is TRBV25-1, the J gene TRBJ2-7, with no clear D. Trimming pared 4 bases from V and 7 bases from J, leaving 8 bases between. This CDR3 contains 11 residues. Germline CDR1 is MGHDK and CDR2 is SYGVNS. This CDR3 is CASSAFLEQYF. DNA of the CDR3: TGTGCCAGCAGTGCCTTCCTGGAGCAGTACTTC.

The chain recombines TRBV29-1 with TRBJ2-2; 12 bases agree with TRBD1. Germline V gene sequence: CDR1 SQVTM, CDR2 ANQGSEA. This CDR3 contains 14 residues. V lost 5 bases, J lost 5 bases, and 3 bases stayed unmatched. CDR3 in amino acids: CSVRDRGLTGELFF. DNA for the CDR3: TGCAGCGTTAGGGACAGGGGGCTTACCGGGGAGCTGTTTTTT.

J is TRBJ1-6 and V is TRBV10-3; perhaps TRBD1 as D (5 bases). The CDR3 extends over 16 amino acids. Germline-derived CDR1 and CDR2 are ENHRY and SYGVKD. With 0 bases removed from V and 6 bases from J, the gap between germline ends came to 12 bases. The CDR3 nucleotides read TGTGCCATCAGTGAGTCTGGCGGGGACCGTAATTCACCCCTCCACTTT. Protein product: CAISESGGDRNSPLHF.

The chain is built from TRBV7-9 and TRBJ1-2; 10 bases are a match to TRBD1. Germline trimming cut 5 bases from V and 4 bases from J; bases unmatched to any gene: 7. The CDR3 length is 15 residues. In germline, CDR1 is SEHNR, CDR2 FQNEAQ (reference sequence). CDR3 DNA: TGTGCCAGCAGCCACCCGGGACAGGGGTTCTATGGCTACACCTTC. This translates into CASSHPGQGFYGYTF.

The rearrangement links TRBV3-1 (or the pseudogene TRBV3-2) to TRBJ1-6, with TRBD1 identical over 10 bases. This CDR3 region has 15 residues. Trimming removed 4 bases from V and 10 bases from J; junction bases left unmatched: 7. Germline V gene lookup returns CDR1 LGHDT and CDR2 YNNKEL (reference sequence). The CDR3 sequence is CASSLTGGAESPLHF. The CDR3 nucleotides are TGTGCCAGCAGCCTGACAGGGGGCGCCGAATCACCCCTCCACTTT.

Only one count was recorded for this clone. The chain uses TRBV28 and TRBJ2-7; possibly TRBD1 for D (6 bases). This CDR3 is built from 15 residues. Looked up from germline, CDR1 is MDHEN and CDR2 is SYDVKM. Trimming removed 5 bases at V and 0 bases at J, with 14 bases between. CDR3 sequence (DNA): TGTGCCAGCAGTCGTCTACAGGGCGTCTCCTACGAGCAGTACTTC. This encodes CASSRLQGVSYEQYF.

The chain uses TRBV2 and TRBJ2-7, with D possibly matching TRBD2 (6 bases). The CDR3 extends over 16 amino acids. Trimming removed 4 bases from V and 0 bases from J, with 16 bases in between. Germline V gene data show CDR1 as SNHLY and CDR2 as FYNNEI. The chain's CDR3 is CASSAAGRLTSYEQYF. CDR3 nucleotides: TGTGCCAGCAGTGCCGCGGGACGATTAACCTCCTACGAGCAGTACTTC.

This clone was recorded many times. CDR3 DNA sequence: TGTGCCAGCAGTTCAGGGGACGGGCGTCAGCCCCAGCATTTT. Protein product: CASSSGDGRQPQHF. The rearrangement uses TRBV6-5 and TRBJ1-5; possibly TRBD1 for D (6 bases). The CDR3 loop spans 14 amino acids. Trimming cost V 4 bases and J 6 bases, with 13 bases left between them. The germline gives CDR1 MNHEY, CDR2 SVGAGI.

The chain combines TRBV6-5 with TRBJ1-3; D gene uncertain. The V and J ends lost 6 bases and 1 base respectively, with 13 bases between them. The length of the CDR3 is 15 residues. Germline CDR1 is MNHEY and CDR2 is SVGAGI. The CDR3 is CASRSTRESGNTIYF. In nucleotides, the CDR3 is TGTGCCAGCAGGTCAACACGGGAATCTGGAAACACCATATATTTT.

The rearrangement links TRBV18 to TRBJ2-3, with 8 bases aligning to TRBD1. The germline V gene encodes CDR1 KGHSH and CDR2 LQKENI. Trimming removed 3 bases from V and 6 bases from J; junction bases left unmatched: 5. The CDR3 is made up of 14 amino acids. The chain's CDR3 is CASSPGQGQDTQYF. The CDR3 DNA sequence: TGTGCCAGCTCACCTGGACAGGGTCAGGATACGCAGTATTTT.

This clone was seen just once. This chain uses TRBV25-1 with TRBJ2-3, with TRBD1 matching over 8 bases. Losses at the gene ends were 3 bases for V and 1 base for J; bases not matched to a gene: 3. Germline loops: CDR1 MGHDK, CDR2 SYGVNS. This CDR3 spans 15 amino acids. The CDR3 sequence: CASSDQGAGTDTQYF. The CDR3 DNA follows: TGTGCCAGCAGTGACCAGGGGGCTGGCACAGATACGCAGTATTTT.

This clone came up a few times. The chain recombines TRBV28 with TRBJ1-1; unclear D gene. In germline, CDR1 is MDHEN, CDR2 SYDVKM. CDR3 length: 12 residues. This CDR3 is CVATEGNTEAFF. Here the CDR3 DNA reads TGTGTTGCGACGGAGGGGAACACTGAAGCTTTCTTT.

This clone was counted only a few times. The CDR3 DNA follows: TGTGCCAGTAGTACCCATCGGACACCTAACACTGAAGCTTTCTTT. Its protein product is CASSTHRTPNTEAFF. The chain links TRBV19 to TRBJ1-1, with D maybe TRBD1 (5 bases). V lost 4 bases and J lost 2, with 14 bases in between. Germline V gives CDR1 LNHDA, CDR2 SQIVND (reference sequence). CDR3 length: 15 amino acids.

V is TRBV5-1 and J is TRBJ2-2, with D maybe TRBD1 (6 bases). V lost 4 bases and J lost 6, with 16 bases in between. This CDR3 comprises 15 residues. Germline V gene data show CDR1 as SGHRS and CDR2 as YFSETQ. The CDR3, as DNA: TGCGCCAGCAGCCCGGTCCTGGGGGCGTCCGGGGAGCTGTTTTTT. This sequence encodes CASSPVLGASGELFF.

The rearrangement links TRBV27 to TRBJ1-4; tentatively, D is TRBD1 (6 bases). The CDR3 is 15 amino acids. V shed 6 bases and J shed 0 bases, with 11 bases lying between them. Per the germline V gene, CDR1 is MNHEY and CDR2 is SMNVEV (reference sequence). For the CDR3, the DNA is TGTGCCAGCAGACTAGAGGGGGCAACTAATGAAAAACTGTTTTTT. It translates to CASRLEGATNEKLFF.

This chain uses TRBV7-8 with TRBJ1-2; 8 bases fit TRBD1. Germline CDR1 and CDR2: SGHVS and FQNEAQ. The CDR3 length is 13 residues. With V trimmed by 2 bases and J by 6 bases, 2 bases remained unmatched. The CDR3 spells CASSLSRGHGYTF. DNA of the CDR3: TGTGCCAGCAGCTTAAGCAGGGGGCATGGCTACACCTTC.